The source of this T cell receptor (beta chain) is a study of identical twins' blood T cells. Whole-study context: About 12 libraries, six alpha and six beta, gave approximately 50 million reads.

The donors were healthy female monozygous twins, three pairs in total. MiXCR, run by TCRdb on the 5' RACE reads, gives a single entry per CDR3 protein. Here the sample spans 300,000 to 450,000 distinct CDR3 sequences, more than 25% being singletons. Germline values: CDR1 SGDLS, CDR2 YYNGEE. The V end lost 0 bases, the J end lost 8 bases, and 9 bases lay between the germline ends. The CDR3 has 13 amino acids. Points on this clonotype: What it binds is unknown.

General study results and limits: Environmental influences on twin similarity could not be excluded. Twins shared more top CDR3 clonotypes than unrelated donors did.

The sequenced material came from PBMCs. The source of this sequence is a woman aged 18-55 years in good health. The J gene is TRBJ2-1, the V gene TRBV9; a weak D match, TRBD2 (5 bases). The CDR3 loop reads CASSVGGFDEQFF. DNA for the CDR3: TGTGCCAGCAGCGTAGGAGGGTTCGATGAGCAGTTCTTC.